This TCR beta chain was retrieved from a study of regulatory T cells in long-lasting Graves disease. Study outcomes and limitations: Repertoires from persistent disease leaned toward TRBV28, TRBJ1-2 and TRBJ2-5. The researchers studied only peripheral blood, not thyroid tissue. Whereas new patients shared 800 to 1,000 public clonotypes, persistent patients shared more, at under 3,500.

Time point described: persistent/refractory GD, antithyroid drugs over 5 years with positive TRAb. PBMC-extracted RNA yielded the TCR library. With iRepertoire HTBI primers and Arm-PCR of CDR3 regions, TCR beta libraries were built. The authors' processing: Gene usage covered 50 to 75 TRBV and about 15 TRBJ segments. TCRdb recomputed calls from the multiplex PCR reads with MiXCR, one row per CDR3 protein. What appears here as the V and J calls and clone size reflects TCRdb's work, not the paper's. The data hold about 450,000 distinct CDR3 sequences, with about a quarter observed a single time. The J segment lost 3 bases and the V segment lost 4 bases, leaving 8 bases of the junction unmatched. Germline CDR1 is DFQATT and CDR2 is SNEGSKA (reference sequence). The CDR3 loop spans 14 amino acids. This clonotype came up many times. The antigen remains unidentified.

The genes are TRBV20-1 and TRBJ2-7; 8 bases are a match to TRBD2. Here the sequenced sample was peripheral blood mononuclear cells (PBMCs), taken when the disease was refractory, from a patient treated with antithyroid drugs. This receptor was identified in a female donor with Graves disease. CDR3 loop: CSATDGSGIYEQYF. DNA for the CDR3: TGCAGTGCTACGGATGGTAGCGGGATCTACGAGCAGTACTTC.